This T cell receptor beta chain was captured in a study of shared clonotypes between healthy human individuals. Study information: Each donor's CD4 naive and CD4 memory cells filled three plates apiece, CD8 naive two, and CD8 memory one.

The V and J ends lost 4 bases and 1 base respectively, with 10 bases between them. CDR3 size: 14 residues. Per the germline V gene, CDR1 is SNHLY and CDR2 is FYNNEI. About this clone itself: Antigen unknown.

Original methodology: There were no quality scores in the junction-only immunoSEQ sequences, so filtering differed. Profiled with immunoSEQ multiplex PCR; TCRdb holds only in-frame clones, not every one. Clone size and the V and J calls come from that table; the DNA yielded D and trimming. The sample carries about 1.1 million clones, approximately 75% recorded once. Study results and limitations: Sharing across a few donors was seen in roughly 5% of naive CD4 clonotypes. Naive subsets typically showed greater estimated richness than memory subsets.

The sequence was obtained from a man between 18 and 29 years old in good health. Some clones in this sample may be carry-over from other donors' samples. V usage is TRBV2 and J usage is TRBJ2-5; TRBD1 is a possible D gene (6 bases). Sequenced sample: memory CD4+ T cells from PBMCs. Noted subset: CD45RA-negative fraction. DNA for the CDR3: TGTGCCAGCAGTGGGGGGCAGACCCAAGAGACCCAGTACTTC. Its protein product is CASSGGQTQETQYF.